The 32 T cell receptor beta chains in this list originate from one sample, sequenced in a study of blood T cell repertoires in COVID-19 (dated by TCRdb to 2020 to 2021). To prepare the library, the immunoSEQ multiplex PCR assay was applied. The table comes from immuneACCESS by way of TCRdb, which keeps in-frame sequences with V and J called. Part of the clones is missing from these tables; in studies checked, under half for an unresolved V gene and the rest for unknown reasons. The sample contains over 110,000 clones, 88% of them found a single time. Together, the top ten hold 28% of the sample. Sequencing was done on a sample of peripheral blood. These receptors were collected from a human donor in a cohort sampled during active COVID-19.

This sequence joins TRBV4-1 and TRBJ2-7; weak D call: TRBD1 (6 bases). CDR1 is MGHRA and CDR2 is YSYEKL in the germline V gene. The CDR3 length is 13 residues. V lost 3 bases and J lost 12, with 18 bases in between. CDR3 coding DNA: TGCGCCAGCAGCCAGCACAGGGACCCTAGCCTGTACTTC. It is translated as CASSQHRDPSLYF.

The chain links TRBV18 to TRBJ1-2; D gene uncertain. Germline V gene data show CDR1 as KGHSH and CDR2 as LQKENI. V dropped 3 bases and J dropped 8 bases, with 19 bases sitting between them. The CDR3 spans 15 residues. The CDR3 protein is CASSPQREGSGGYTF. CDR3 nucleotide sequence: TGTGCCAGCTCACCCCAGCGGGAGGGTTCAGGAGGCTACACCTTC. Using reference TRBV18 and TRBJ1-2 for the parts outside the CDR3, the full variable domain is NAGVMQNPRHLVRRRGQEARLRCSPMKGHSHVYWYRQLPEEGLKFMVYLQKENIIDESGMPKERFSAEFPKEGPSILRIQQVVRGDSAAYFCASSPQREGSGGYTFGSGTRLTVV.

The V and J genes are TRBV29-1 and TRBJ2-1; 11 nucleotides line up with TRBD2. The length of the CDR3 is 15 residues. Losses at the gene ends were 2 bases for V and 2 bases for J; bases not matched to a gene: 2. Per germline, CDR1 SQVTM and CDR2 ANQGSEA. The CDR3 nucleotides are TGCAGCGTTGAAATACTAGCGGGGGCCTACAATGAGCAGTTCTTC. It yields the protein CSVEILAGAYNEQFF.

The chain employs TRBV6-5 and TRBJ1-1; tentatively, D is TRBD1 (6 bases). Germline V CDR1 and CDR2: MNHEY, SVGAGI. The CDR3 sequence is 14 residues long. V dropped 0 bases and J dropped 8 bases, with 13 bases sitting between them. CDR3 sequence reads: CASSYSPRGVEAFF. The CDR3 DNA sequence: TGTGCCAGCAGTTACTCACCCAGGGGCGTCGAAGCTTTCTTT.

J is TRBJ2-7 and V is TRBV6-5; D is unclear. The CDR3 spans 13 residues. Trimming shortened V by 0 bases and J by 4 bases, and 7 bases separated the two germline ends. Germline V lookup: CDR1 MNHEY, CDR2 SVGAGI. The CDR3 sequence: CASSYSSRYEQYF. DNA for the CDR3: TGTGCCAGCAGTTACTCTTCCAGGTACGAGCAGTACTTC.

CDR3 loop: CASTKRGPRGGFEKLFF. Written as DNA, the CDR3 is TGTGCCAGCACAAAAAGGGGACCGAGAGGAGGGTTTGAAAAACTGTTTTTT. The rearrangement joins TRBV7-9 to TRBJ1-4; TRBD1 might be the D (5 bases). The germline V gene encodes CDR1 SEHNR and CDR2 FQNEAQ (reference sequence). V lost 7 bases, J lost 7 bases, and 25 bases lay in between. The CDR3 has 17 residues.

The chain couples TRBV4-1 to TRBJ2-6, with D possibly being TRBD1 (6 bases). The V end lost 3 bases, the J end lost 4 bases, and 13 bases lay between the germline ends. This CDR3 spans 16 amino acids. CDR1 is MGHRA, CDR2 YSYEKL, per germline. The CDR3 DNA sequence: TGCGCCAGCAGCCAGTACAGGGCAGGAGGGGCCAACGTCCTGACTTTC. This sequence encodes CASSQYRAGGANVLTF.

The chain combines TRBV19 with TRBJ2-7, with D possibly matching TRBD1 (5 bases). The CDR3 totals 15 residues. The germline CDR1 and CDR2 sequences are LNHDA and SQIVND (reference sequence). Trimming left V 3 bases short and J 5 bases short, with 17 bases between. The CDR3 DNA is TGTGCCAGTAGTATCCTTTACCAAGACAGAAACGAGCAGTACTTC. It translates to CASSILYQDRNEQYF.

The chain has TRBV6-2 or TRBV6-3 and TRBJ1-5, with D unresolved. The CDR3 runs 14 residues. V lost 4 bases, J lost 0 bases, and 7 bases lay in between. Per the germline V gene, CDR1 is MNHEY and CDR2 is SVGEGT. Written as DNA, the CDR3 is TGTGCCAGCAGTTCCAGGTTTAGCAATCAGCCCCAGCATTTT. Amino acid sequence: CASSSRFSNQPQHF.

This clone was counted once. J is TRBJ1-1 and V is TRBV12-3 or TRBV12-4, with 7 bases aligning to TRBD1. V lost 1 base, J lost 11 bases, and 4 bases stayed unmatched. This CDR3 has 12 amino acids. The DNA for the CDR3 is TGTGCCAGCAGTTTAGAGACAGGGAGGGCTTTCTTT. As protein: CASSLETGRAFF.

The V call is TRBV27, the J call TRBJ2-7, with D possibly being TRBD1 (5 bases). The CDR3 covers 14 residues. The germline CDR1 and CDR2 sequences are MNHEY and SMNVEV (reference sequence). Trimming stripped 1 base from V and 3 bases from J, with 10 bases between. The CDR3 reads CASSLYTGYYEQYF. CDR3 coding DNA: TGTGCCAGCAGTTTATACACAGGCTACTACGAGCAGTACTTC.

This chain uses TRBV16 with TRBJ2-2, with 8 positions matching TRBD1. CDR3 length: 16 residues. Looked up from germline, CDR1 is KGHSY and CDR2 is FQNENV. Trimming took 2 bases from V and 7 from J; bases not matched to a gene: 9. CDR3 in DNA: TGTGCCAGCAGCCAACCGAAGACAGGGGATAACGGGGAGCTGTTTTTT. The encoded protein is CASSQPKTGDNGELFF.

The rearrangement links TRBV9 to TRBJ1-2; 11 bases are shared with TRBD1. Trimming removed 2 bases from V and 4 bases from J; junction bases left unmatched: 4. Looked up from germline, CDR1 is SGDLS and CDR2 is YYNGEE. This CDR3 has 15 residues. The CDR3 sequence: CASSVGQGAGYGYTF. The DNA of the CDR3 is TGTGCCAGCAGCGTCGGACAGGGGGCAGGCTATGGCTACACCTTC.

The chain uses TRBV10-2 and TRBJ1-1; a weak D match, TRBD1 (6 bases). V was shortened by 3 bases and J by 3 bases, with 14 bases between the two germline ends. CDR1 and CDR2 (germline): WSHSY, SAAADI. This CDR3 spans 15 amino acids. CDR3 region: CASSEGRQGYTEAFF. In DNA form, the CDR3 reads TGCGCCAGCAGTGAAGGCCGGCAGGGGTACACTGAAGCTTTCTTT.

This sequence joins TRBV9 and TRBJ1-6, with 9 bases that match TRBD1. Germline V gene sequence: CDR1 SGDLS, CDR2 YYNGEE. J lost 3 bases, V lost 4 bases, and 5 bases had no gene match. This CDR3 has 16 residues. CDR3 in amino acids: CASSPRTGVYNSPLHF. The CDR3 nucleotides are TGTGCCAGCAGCCCCCGGACAGGGGTCTATAATTCACCCCTCCACTTT. The complete variable domain, with remaining parts taken from reference TRBV9 and TRBJ1-6, reads DSGVTQTPKHLITATGQRVTLRCSPRSGDLSVYWYQQSLDQGLQFLIQYYNGEERAKGNILERFSAQQFPDLHSELNLSSLELGDSALYFCASSPRTGVYNSPLHFGNGTRLTVT.

This clone appeared many times. The chain joins TRBV6-5 to TRBJ1-5; no firm D call. The CDR3 contains 15 residues. Germline V lookup: CDR1 MNHEY, CDR2 SVGAGI. Trimming pared 2 bases from V and 4 bases from J, leaving 12 bases between. This chain's CDR3 is CASSYVERLNQPQHF. Here the CDR3 DNA reads TGTGCCAGCAGTTACGTGGAGCGGCTAAATCAGCCCCAGCATTTT.

This chain connects TRBV18 to TRBJ2-7; D gene ambiguous. The CDR3 length is 14 residues. Trimming removed 5 bases at V and 1 base at J, with 12 bases between. Germline CDR1 and CDR2: KGHSH and LQKENI. CDR3 sequence reads: CASSFPPGSYEQYF. The DNA of the CDR3 is TGTGCCAGCTCATTCCCCCCGGGTTCCTACGAGCAGTACTTC.

CDR3 sequence: CASSMDRAPSEQYF. CDR3 sequence (DNA): TGTGCCAGTAGTATGGACAGGGCCCCTTCCGAGCAGTACTTC. The rearrangement links TRBV19 to TRBJ2-7; 8 bases match TRBD1. The V segment lost 3 bases and the J segment 6 bases; nucleotides outside the gene matches: 7. CDR1 and CDR2 (germline): LNHDA, SQIVND (reference sequence). The CDR3 runs 14 residues.

V gene TRBV3-1 (or the pseudogene TRBV3-2) combines with J gene TRBJ2-7, with D possibly matching TRBD1 (7 bases). Germline values: CDR1 LGHDT, CDR2 YNNKEL (reference sequence). This CDR3 is built from 15 residues. Trimming left V 1 base short and J 2 bases short, with 12 bases between. CDR3 residues: CASSQGAGGTYEQYF. DNA for the CDR3: TGTGCCAGCAGCCAAGGGGCAGGGGGGACCTACGAGCAGTACTTC.

This clone was observed a few times. The chain couples TRBV30 to TRBJ1-4; no clear D. The CDR3 contains 13 residues. V dropped 5 bases and J dropped 6 bases, with 13 bases sitting between them. Germline V CDR1 and CDR2: GTSNPN, SVGIG (reference sequence). The CDR3 here is CAWDRDLDEKLFF. CDR3 DNA: TGTGCCTGGGATCGGGATCTGGATGAAAAACTGTTTTTT. Drawing the rest from reference TRBV30 and TRBJ1-4, the complete variable domain is SQTIHQWPATLVQPVGSPLSLECTVEGTSNPNLYWYRQAAGRGLQLLFYSVGIGQISSEVPQNLSASRPQDRQFILSSKKLLLSDSGFYLCAWDRDLDEKLFFGSGTQLSVL.

The chain recombines TRBV7-9 with TRBJ1-2; 7 positions agree with TRBD1. Germline-derived CDR1 and CDR2 are SEHNR and FQNEAQ (reference sequence). The CDR3 consists of 17 residues. J gave up 2 bases and V 3 bases, and 12 bases lay outside the gene matches. The CDR3 DNA is TGTGCCAGCAGCTTCCAGGGACAGCTACACAGGAACTATGGCTACACCTTC. Amino acid sequence: CASSFQGQLHRNYGYTF. The variable domain in full, with the rest retrieved from reference TRBV7-9 and TRBJ1-2, is DTGVSQNPRHKITKRGQNVTFRCDPISEHNRLYWYRQTLGQGPEFLTYFQNEAQLEKSRLLSDRFSAERPKGSFSTLEIQRTEQGDSAMYLCASSFQGQLHRNYGYTFGSGTRLTVV.

The chain links TRBV19 to TRBJ1-4, with a possible D match to TRBD1 (6 bases). Germline-derived CDR1 and CDR2 are LNHDA and SQIVND (reference sequence). This CDR3 is 14 amino acids long. V lost 6 bases to trimming and J lost 10 bases, with 18 bases between them. The CDR3 protein is CASSPGGDGGKLFF. The CDR3 DNA is TGTGCCAGTAGCCCGGGGGGCGACGGGGGAAAACTGTTTTTT.

For the CDR3, the DNA is TGCAGTGCTAGTTTGTACTCGTACACAGATACGCAGTATTTT. Amino acids: CSASLYSYTDTQYF. This chain uses TRBV20-1 with TRBJ2-3; D uncertain. Trimming took off 3 bases at V and 2 bases at J, with 12 bases between the two ends. Germline CDR1 reads DFQATT; CDR2 reads SNEGSKA (reference sequence). This CDR3 is 14 amino acids long.

V usage is TRBV14 and J usage is TRBJ1-6; 7 bases agree with TRBD1. Germline trimming cut 4 bases from V and 9 bases from J; bases unmatched to any gene: 15. Germline CDR1 is SGHDN and CDR2 is FVKESK. This CDR3 has 17 amino acids. CDR3 nucleotides: TGTGCCAGCAGCCCCGGGTGGGGACAGAGGGAGTTTTCACCCCTCCACTTT. Protein: CASSPGWGQREFSPLHF.

V is TRBV4-3 and J is TRBJ1-2; 9 bases fit TRBD1. The CDR3 extends over 17 amino acids. The trim removed 0 bases at V and 7 bases at J, leaving 12 bases unmatched. CDR1 LGHNA and CDR2 YSLEER come from the germline V gene. CDR3 DNA sequence: TGCGCCAGCAGCCAAGATCGCCCGGGACAGGGTTTTCCTGGCTACACCTTC. Translating it yields CASSQDRPGQGFPGYTF.

This clone was observed once. Other DNA sequences in this sample translate to the same CDR3. V and J are TRBV9 and TRBJ2-3, with D perhaps TRBD2 (5 bases). The V gene lost 4 bases and the J gene lost 3 bases, with 12 bases spanning the gap. This CDR3 region has 14 residues. In germline, CDR1 is SGDLS, CDR2 YYNGEE. This CDR3 is CASSPRTGTDTQYF. CDR3 nucleotide sequence: TGTGCCAGCAGCCCCCGGACTGGTACAGATACGCAGTATTTT.

The V call is TRBV6-5, the J call TRBJ1-5; TRBD1 is a possible D gene (5 bases). This CDR3 is 16 amino acids long. V shed 0 bases and J shed 5 bases, with 14 bases lying between them. Germline CDR1 MNHEY, CDR2 SVGAGI. The CDR3 coding sequence is TGTGCCAGCAGTTACTCCTCCGGGGGACGAGATCAGCCCCAGCATTTT. This sequence encodes CASSYSSGGRDQPQHF.

This chain uses TRBV18 with TRBJ1-1, with D perhaps TRBD1 (6 bases). Trimming left V 3 bases short and J 5 bases short, with 10 bases between. CDR1 KGHSH and CDR2 LQKENI come from the germline V gene. The CDR3 extends over 13 amino acids. Here the CDR3 reads CASSPGQRTEAFF. CDR3 in DNA: TGTGCCAGCTCACCCGGACAGAGGACTGAAGCTTTCTTT.

This chain uses TRBV27 with TRBJ2-7, with no clear D. CDR1 MNHEY and CDR2 SMNVEV come from the germline V gene (reference sequence). This CDR3 spans 14 amino acids. The V and J ends lost 5 bases and 0 bases respectively, with 11 bases between them. As DNA, the CDR3 is TGTGCCAGCAGTGCTGCACTCCCCTCCTACGAGCAGTACTTC. It translates to CASSAALPSYEQYF.

The genes are TRBV30 and TRBJ1-5, with D possibly being TRBD1 (6 bases). The CDR3 extends over 14 amino acids. Per the germline V gene, CDR1 is GTSNPN and CDR2 is SVGIG (reference sequence). V gave up 0 bases and J gave up 6 bases, with 12 bases separating them. CDR3 in amino acids: CAWSVREGGQPQHF. In DNA form, the CDR3 reads TGTGCCTGGAGTGTACGGGAAGGGGGTCAGCCCCAGCATTTT.

V gene TRBV2 combines with J gene TRBJ2-7; D gene ambiguous. Germline V gives CDR1 SNHLY, CDR2 FYNNEI. Trimming left V 5 bases short and J 4 bases short, with 18 bases between. This CDR3 region has 15 residues. CDR3 in DNA: TGTGCCAGCAGTATCTCCCTTCTAGAGTCGTACGAGCAGTACTTC. Its translation: CASSISLLESYEQYF.

This chain joins TRBV19 and TRBJ2-2, with TRBD1 matching over 7 bases. Germline CDR1 and CDR2: LNHDA and SQIVND (reference sequence). The J segment lost 0 bases and the V segment lost 5 bases, leaving 3 bases of the junction unmatched. CDR3 length: 15 amino acids. The CDR3 DNA reads as TGTGCCAGTAGTTCGGGACAGCCGAACACCGGGGAGCTGTTTTTT. Protein: CASSSGQPNTGELFF.